These 28 T cell receptor beta chains were sequenced from one sample in a study of spatial heterogeneity in lung cancer (dated by TCRdb to the late 2010s). On the study overall, not on this receptor specifically: The tumor nonsynonymous mutation count correlated with the number of expanded alpha and beta TCRs within the tumor.

No antigen has been assigned to these receptors. To prepare the library, 5' RACE was applied. Sequencer: NextSeq 500. TCRdb ran its own pipeline on the public reads, namely fastp trimming at Q25 and MiXCR clone calling, and kept in-frame beta chains. Rows merge per CDR3 protein into single entries with the most common DNA and genes. The sample includes around 100,000 distinct CDR3 sequences, with 3.5% to 5% observed a single time. The ten largest clones add up to 21% of the sample. Explained via the paper, the time point label denotes: sample taken at primary tumor resection. Material: lung tumor tissue, obtained at surgery. These receptors all stem from a male donor with early-stage non-small cell lung cancer.

This clonotype has a count of ten or more. The V and J genes are TRBV29-1 and TRBJ2-3, with D tentatively TRBD1 (5 bases). V lost 7 bases and J 0 bases, leaving 14 bases between the germline ends. The CDR3 runs 14 residues. CDR1 and CDR2 (germline): SQVTM, ANQGSEA. The CDR3 region is CSALRGKSTDTQYF. As DNA, the CDR3 is TGCAGCGCCCTAAGGGGAAAAAGCACAGATACGCAGTATTTT.

This clonotype was seen repeatedly, ten times or more. The V gene is TRBV5-5, the J gene TRBJ2-7; tentative D call: TRBD1 (6 bases). V lost 2 bases to trimming and J lost 3 bases, with 12 bases between them. Germline values: CDR1 SGHKS, CDR2 YYEKEE (reference sequence). CDR3 size: 14 residues. In DNA form, the CDR3 reads TGTGCCAGCAGCTTAACAGGGTCGGGCTACGAGCAGTACTTC. It yields the protein CASSLTGSGYEQYF. The variable domain in full, completed from reference TRBV5-5 and TRBJ2-7, reads DAGVTQSPTHLIKTRGQQVTLRCSPISGHKSVSWYQQVLGQGPQFIFQYYEKEERGRGNFPDRFSARQFPNYSSELNVNALLLGDSALYLCASSLTGSGYEQYFGPGTRLTVT.

V is TRBV6-5 and J is TRBJ2-5, with D possibly matching TRBD1 (7 bases). V was trimmed by 0 bases and J by 9 bases, leaving 17 bases between them. The CDR3 contains 15 residues. CDR1 and CDR2 from the germline V gene are MNHEY and SVGAGI. The CDR3 loop is CASSYSVQGGLAQYF. In DNA form, the CDR3 reads TGTGCCAGCAGTTACTCGGTGCAGGGGGGTCTGGCCCAGTACTTC.

The chain has TRBV2 and TRBJ2-1; D is undetermined. Looked up from germline, CDR1 is SNHLY and CDR2 is FYNNEI. The CDR3 runs 10 residues. Trimming cost V 1 base and J 9 bases, with 1 base left between them. This chain's CDR3 is CASSEGEQFF. As DNA, the CDR3 is TGTGCCAGCAGTGAAGGTGAGCAGTTCTTC.

This clonotype was counted at least ten times. The V gene is TRBV28, the J gene TRBJ2-2; 9 bases match TRBD1. CDR1 is MDHEN, CDR2 SYDVKM, per germline. Trimming cost V 3 bases and J 6 bases; bases outside gene matches: 5. The CDR3 covers 15 residues. CDR3 amino acids: CASSFGTGSAGELFF. The CDR3 DNA sequence: TGTGCCAGCAGTTTTGGGACAGGGTCGGCCGGGGAGCTGTTTTTT.

For this clonotype: A read error is possible here, since a much larger clone lies one base away. The chain couples TRBV4-2 to TRBJ1-6; maybe TRBD1 (5 bases). This CDR3 spans 18 amino acids. The V and J ends lost 0 bases and 7 bases respectively, with 19 bases between them. Germline V gives CDR1 LGHNA, CDR2 YNFKEQ. CDR3 nucleotide sequence: TGTGCCAGCAGCCAAGATAGGGTAGGGGAAGGTCGGAATTCACCCCTCCACTTT. Translation gives CASSQDRVGEGRNSPLHF.

Ten or more counts support this clonotype. The chain links TRBV12-3 or TRBV12-4 to TRBJ1-2; 8 bases match TRBD1. J lost 4 bases, V lost 5 bases, and 6 bases had no gene match. The CDR3 covers 14 residues. DNA of the CDR3: TGTGCCAGCAGTCAACAGGGGGGTTTCTATGGCTACACCTTC. Its protein is CASSQQGGFYGYTF.

This clonotype was recorded many times. V and J are TRBV5-1 and TRBJ2-3; D perhaps matches TRBD1 (6 bases). The CDR3 totals 15 residues. Trimming removed 4 bases at V and 2 bases at J, with 14 bases between. Germline CDR1 is SGHRS and CDR2 is YFSETQ. DNA of the CDR3: TGCGCCAGCAGCGCTGGGACAACCGCCACAGATACGCAGTATTTT. Protein sequence: CASSAGTTATDTQYF.

There are a few counts of this clonotype. The chain carries TRBV27 and TRBJ1-2, with D unclear. Germline-derived CDR1 and CDR2 are MNHEY and SMNVEV (reference sequence). Trimming cost V 8 bases and J 4 bases, with 20 bases left between them. This CDR3 region has 15 residues. CDR3: CASGFPRAWGYGYTF. CDR3 sequence (DNA): TGTGCCAGCGGATTTCCACGGGCCTGGGGCTATGGCTACACCTTC.

This clonotype has at least ten counts. CDR3 in amino acids: CASSLEPQETQYF. The DNA of the CDR3 is TGCGCCAGCAGCTTGGAGCCTCAAGAGACCCAGTACTTC. The chain combines TRBV5-1 with TRBJ2-5; D remains unclear. The CDR3 totals 13 residues. V was shortened by 0 bases and J by 2 bases, with 5 bases between the two germline ends. Germline CDR1 and CDR2: SGHRS and YFSETQ.

This clonotype was detected ten times or more. The gene calls are TRBV28 and TRBJ2-5; a weak D match, TRBD2 (5 bases). V gave up 8 bases and J gave up 0 bases, with 10 bases separating them. This CDR3 spans 13 amino acids. Per germline, CDR1 MDHEN and CDR2 SYDVKM. This CDR3 is CASHGVYQETQYF. DNA for the CDR3: TGTGCCAGCCACGGGGTGTACCAAGAGACCCAGTACTTC. Based on the CDR3 plus reference TRBV28 and TRBJ2-5, the full variable domain is DVKVTQSSRYLVKRTGEKVFLECVQDMDHENMFWYRQDPGLGLRLIYFSYDVKMKEKGDIPEGYSVSREKKERFSLILESASTNQTSMYLCASHGVYQETQYFGPGTRLLVL.

This clonotype was recorded at least ten times. The J gene is TRBJ1-2, the V gene TRBV6-5; 8 positions agree with TRBD1. V lost 5 bases to trimming and J lost 3 bases; unmatched junction nucleotides: 5. The CDR3 is 14 amino acids. CDR1 MNHEY and CDR2 SVGAGI come from the germline V gene. The CDR3 sequence: CASSTPTGDYGYTF. CDR3 DNA sequence: TGTGCCAGCAGTACCCCGACAGGGGACTATGGCTACACCTTC.

DNA for the CDR3: TGTGCCAGCAGCTTTTTACCCGGACTAGCGGGAGACACAGATACGCAGTATTTT. Encoded protein: CASSFLPGLAGDTDTQYF. V and J are TRBV5-5 and TRBJ2-3; 13 bases map to TRBD2. Germline values: CDR1 SGHKS, CDR2 YYEKEE (reference sequence). V lost 2 bases and J lost 2; bases outside the gene matches: 8. This CDR3 region has 18 residues.

This clonotype was recorded many times. This sequence joins TRBV3-1 and TRBJ2-7; D is unclear. With 0 bases removed from V and 4 bases from J, the gap between germline ends came to 7 bases. Germline-derived CDR1 and CDR2 are LGHDT and YNNKEL (reference sequence). The CDR3 loop spans 13 amino acids. The CDR3 region is CASSQDSGYEQYF. CDR3 nucleotide sequence: TGTGCCAGCAGCCAAGATTCCGGGTACGAGCAGTACTTC.

This clonotype showed up just a few times. The CDR3 coding sequence is TGTGCCAGCAGCCAAGTTTTAGTCGATGAGCAGTTCTTC. Amino acids: CASSQVLVDEQFF. The chain joins TRBV3-1 to TRBJ2-1; D gene ambiguous. CDR3 length: 13 amino acids. V gave up 1 base and J gave up 8 bases, with 9 bases separating them. Germline loops: CDR1 LGHDT, CDR2 YNNKEL (reference sequence).

This clonotype came up a few times. The chain recombines TRBV20-1 with TRBJ2-4; TRBD2 matches at 11 bases. The V gene's germline CDR1 is DFQATT and CDR2 SNEGSKA (reference sequence). This CDR3 region has 18 residues. V shed 0 bases and J 0 bases; nucleotides not matched to a gene: 7. CDR3 sequence: CSARDTSGRVEAKNIQYF. CDR3 bases: TGCAGTGCTAGAGATACTAGCGGGAGAGTCGAAGCCAAAAACATTCAGTACTTC.

This clonotype turned up a few times. V usage is TRBV4-1 and J usage is TRBJ2-2, with D unclear. V lost 5 bases and J lost 6, with 10 bases in between. CDR3 length: 13 residues. CDR1 MGHRA and CDR2 YSYEKL come from the germline V gene. The DNA of the CDR3 is TGCGCCAGCAGCGGAGAGCCCGCCGGGGAGCTGTTTTTT. Amino acid sequence: CASSGEPAGELFF.

There are many counts of this clonotype. The V gene is TRBV6-6, the J gene TRBJ2-7, with 9 bases identical to TRBD1. The CDR3 covers 13 residues. The V and J ends lost 5 bases and 10 bases, in that order; junction bases with no gene match: 9. Germline CDR1 and CDR2: MNHNY and SVGAGI (reference sequence). The CDR3 protein is CASSTGQGGHQYF. In DNA form, the CDR3 reads TGTGCCAGCAGTACGGGACAGGGAGGACATCAGTACTTC.

This clonotype was recorded many times. The chain links TRBV6-6 to TRBJ1-1; D gene uncertain. The CDR3 totals 11 residues. Trimming took off 0 bases at V and 11 bases at J, with 7 bases between the two ends. From germline, CDR1 is MNHNY and CDR2 SVGAGI (reference sequence). The chain's CDR3 is CASSYSVRAFF. The CDR3 DNA sequence: TGTGCCAGCAGTTACTCGGTTAGGGCTTTCTTT.

The table lists this clonotype with many counts. The genes are TRBV28 and TRBJ1-1; D perhaps matches TRBD1 (5 bases). The germline V gene encodes CDR1 MDHEN and CDR2 SYDVKM. V lost 2 bases to trimming and J lost 1 base, with 11 bases between them. CDR3 size: 15 residues. DNA of the CDR3: TGTGCCAGCAGTTTAGGGTACAGGAGGAACACTGAAGCTTTCTTT. Protein sequence: CASSLGYRRNTEAFF.

There are a few counts of this clonotype. The chain has TRBV7-2 and TRBJ1-5, with D tentatively TRBD1 (5 bases). Germline V lookup: CDR1 SGHTA, CDR2 FQGNSA. V lost 1 base and J lost 3, with 10 bases in between. The CDR3 has 15 amino acids. CDR3 nucleotides: TGTGCCAGCAGCTTAGTGTCGGGGGACAATCAGCCCCAGCATTTT. Amino acids: CASSLVSGDNQPQHF.

There are many counts of this clonotype. The chain recombines TRBV9 with TRBJ1-1; D not resolved. The V and J ends lost 0 bases and 1 base respectively, with 7 bases between them. Germline loops: CDR1 SGDLS, CDR2 YYNGEE. The CDR3 totals 14 residues. The CDR3 DNA follows: TGTGCCAGCAGCGTAGGCAGCCAGAACACTGAAGCTTTCTTT. As protein: CASSVGSQNTEAFF.

This clonotype was seen a few times. The rearrangement joins TRBV4-1 to TRBJ1-5; weak D call: TRBD1 (6 bases). V was pared by 2 bases and J by 7 bases, with 15 bases between. The CDR3 runs to 15 residues. Germline CDR1 and CDR2: MGHRA and YSYEKL. The CDR3 protein is CASSQYGSGGQPQHF. DNA for the CDR3: TGCGCCAGCAGCCAATACGGTTCCGGGGGCCAGCCCCAGCATTTT.

This clonotype was counted only a few times. As DNA, the CDR3 is TGTGCCAGCAGCGCAGGGACAGCAGTGGCAGATACGCAGTATTTT. Translating it yields CASSAGTAVADTQYF. The V gene is TRBV9, the J gene TRBJ2-3; the match to TRBD1 covers 7 bases. V was clipped by 3 bases and J by 4 bases; unmatched bases: 8. CDR1 is SGDLS, CDR2 YYNGEE, per germline. The CDR3 length is 15 residues.

This clonotype was detected many times. The chain has TRBV4-1 and TRBJ2-4, with D maybe TRBD2 (6 bases). There are 16 residues in the CDR3. V lost 1 base to trimming and J lost 0 bases, with 10 bases between them. CDR1 is MGHRA, CDR2 YSYEKL, per germline. Here the CDR3 reads CASSQGLGLAKNIQYF. The CDR3 bases are TGCGCCAGCAGCCAAGGTTTGGGACTAGCCAAAAACATTCAGTACTTC.

At least ten counts were recorded for this clonotype. The rearrangement uses TRBV10-2 and TRBJ2-7, with D hard to call. The germline V gene encodes CDR1 WSHSY and CDR2 SAAADI. This CDR3 contains 13 residues. V shed 3 bases and J shed 1 base, with 7 bases lying between them. The CDR3 nucleotides read TGCGCCAGCAGTGAACCCAGGTCCTACGAGCAGTACTTC. It codes for CASSEPRSYEQYF.

The chain employs TRBV19 and TRBJ2-2; D is ambiguous. Germline V gene lookup returns CDR1 LNHDA and CDR2 SQIVND (reference sequence). The V gene lost 3 bases and the J gene lost 2 bases, with 7 bases spanning the gap. The CDR3 covers 14 residues. CDR3 in DNA: TGTGCCAGTAGTATGAGCGCAAACACCGGGGAGCTGTTTTTT. It yields the protein CASSMSANTGELFF.

There are many counts of this clonotype. The chain joins TRBV11-2 to TRBJ1-1; no firm D call. V gave up 2 bases and J gave up 1 base, with 8 bases separating them. This CDR3 region has 14 residues. In germline, CDR1 is SGHAT, CDR2 FQNNGV. The CDR3 DNA reads TGTGCCAGCAGCTTACCAACATGGAACACTGAAGCTTTCTTT. Protein: CASSLPTWNTEAFF.